Below, one TCR beta chain is given with its context. Its target is not known. The sample belongs to a study of vaccination effects on CD4 cells after COVID-19. The wider study: Every well got a few million PBMC, which were grown with about 10 IU/ml IL-2 and about 9.5 ug/ml peptides. Findings of the study overall: Clones arising from infection and from vaccination showed marked clonal contraction late after vaccination. Nearly all vaccine-induced clones in healthy recipients recognized only SARS-CoV-2.

Data came from immunoSEQ multiplex PCR; TCRdb stores just in-frame clones and leaves some out. This sample has over 45,000 clones; around 67% occur once, and the top ten carry approximately 5%. In germline, CDR1 is MDHEN, CDR2 SYDVKM. This CDR3 is 14 amino acids long. V was clipped by 5 bases and J by 5 bases; unmatched bases: 7. Between days 10 and 11 of culture, CD4+ T cells were separated out. Days 3 and 7 saw half the medium replaced with IL-2 medium. This receptor was obtained from a human donor who received a COVID-19 vaccine. V usage is TRBV28 and J usage is TRBJ2-5; 8 nucleotides line up with TRBD1. The sequencing here drew on CD4+ T cells from PBMCs cultured without peptide, taken before COVID-19 vaccination. DNA of the CDR3: TGTGCCAGCAGTAGACAGGGGTTGGAGGAGACCCAGTACTTC. The encoded protein is CASSRQGLEETQYF. Filled out from reference TRBV28 and TRBJ2-5, the complete variable domain reads DVKVTQSSRYLVKRTGEKVFLECVQDMDHENMFWYRQDPGLGLRLIYFSYDVKMKEKGDIPEGYSVSREKKERFSLILESASTNQTSMYLCASSRQGLEETQYFGPGTRLLVL.